This section outlines one T cell receptor (beta chain) sequence together with its context. TCRdb keeps only in-frame clones here, not all; method: immunoSEQ multiplex PCR. Of roughly 75,000 clones in the sample, roughly 89% are singletons; the top ten hold 0.55% to 0.75%. The entry originates in a study of blood T cell repertoires in COVID-19. CDR3 size: 16 residues. Germline trimming cut 3 bases from V and 2 bases from J; bases unmatched to any gene: 3. CDR1 is KGHSH, CDR2 LQKENI, per germline. This chain connects TRBV18 to TRBJ1-5; 11 positions agree with TRBD1. Sequencing input: peripheral blood. This TCR was sampled from a man in his 60s with acute or convalescent COVID-19. Written as DNA, the CDR3 is TGTGCCAGCTCACCGGGACAGGGGGTGGGCAATCAGCCCCAGCATTTT. Its translation is CASSPGQGVGNQPQHF.